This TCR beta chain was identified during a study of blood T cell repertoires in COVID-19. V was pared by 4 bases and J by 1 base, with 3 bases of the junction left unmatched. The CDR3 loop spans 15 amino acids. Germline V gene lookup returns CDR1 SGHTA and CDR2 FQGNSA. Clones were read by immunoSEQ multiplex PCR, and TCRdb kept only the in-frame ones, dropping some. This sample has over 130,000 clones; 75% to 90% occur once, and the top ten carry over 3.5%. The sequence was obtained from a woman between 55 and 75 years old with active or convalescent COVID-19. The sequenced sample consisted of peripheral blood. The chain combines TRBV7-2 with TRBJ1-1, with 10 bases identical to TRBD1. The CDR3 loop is CASSSRQGANTEAFF. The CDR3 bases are TGTGCCAGCAGCTCCCGACAGGGGGCGAACACTGAAGCTTTCTTT.